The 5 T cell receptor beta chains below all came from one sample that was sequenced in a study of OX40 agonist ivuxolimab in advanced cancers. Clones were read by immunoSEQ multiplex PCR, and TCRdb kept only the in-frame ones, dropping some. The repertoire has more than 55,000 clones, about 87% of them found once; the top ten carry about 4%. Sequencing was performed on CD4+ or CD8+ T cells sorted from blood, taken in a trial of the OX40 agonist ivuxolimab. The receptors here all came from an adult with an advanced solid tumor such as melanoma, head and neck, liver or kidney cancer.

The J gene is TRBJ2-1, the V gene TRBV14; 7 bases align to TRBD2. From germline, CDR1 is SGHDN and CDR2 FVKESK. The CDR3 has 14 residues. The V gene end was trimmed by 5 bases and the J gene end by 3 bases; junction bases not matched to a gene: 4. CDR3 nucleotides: TGTGCCAGCAGCTTAGCGGGTGGCTACAATGAGCAGTTCTTC. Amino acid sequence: CASSLAGGYNEQFF.

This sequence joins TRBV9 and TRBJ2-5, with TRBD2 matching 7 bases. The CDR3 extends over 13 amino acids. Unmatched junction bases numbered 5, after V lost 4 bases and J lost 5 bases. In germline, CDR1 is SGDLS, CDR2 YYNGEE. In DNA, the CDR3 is TGTGCCAGCAGCTCGAGGGGAGGGGAGACCCAGTACTTC. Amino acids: CASSSRGGETQYF.

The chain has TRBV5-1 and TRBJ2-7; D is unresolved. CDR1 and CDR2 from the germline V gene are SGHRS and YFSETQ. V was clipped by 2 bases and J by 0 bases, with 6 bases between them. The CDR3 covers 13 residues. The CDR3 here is CASSFGISYEQYF. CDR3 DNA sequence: TGCGCCAGCAGCTTTGGCATCTCCTACGAGCAGTACTTC.

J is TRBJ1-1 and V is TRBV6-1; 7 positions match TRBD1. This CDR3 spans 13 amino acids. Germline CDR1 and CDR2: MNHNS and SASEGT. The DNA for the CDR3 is TGTGCTGAGGGGGCAGGGATGAACACTGAAGCTTTCTTT. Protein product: CAEGAGMNTEAFF.

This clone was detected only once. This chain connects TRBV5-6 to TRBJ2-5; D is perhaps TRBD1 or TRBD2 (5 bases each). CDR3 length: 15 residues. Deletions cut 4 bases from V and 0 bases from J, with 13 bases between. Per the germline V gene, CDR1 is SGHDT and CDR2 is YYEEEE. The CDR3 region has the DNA TGTGCCAGCAGCGGGGACGGAGGATACCAAGAGACCCAGTACTTC. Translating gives CASSGDGGYQETQYF.